The 5 T cell receptor beta chains given below trace back to one sample, sequenced in a study of T cells in Graves' hyperthyroidism and ophthalmopathy. RNA transcripts yielded amplified TCR beta CDR3 regions. The primer set for the first-round RT-PCR of the TCR CDR3 was HTBI. MiXCR, run by TCRdb on the multiplex PCR reads, gives a single entry per CDR3 protein. Of roughly 520,000 distinct CDR3 sequences in the sample, approximately 25% were seen once. Specimen: blood. The origin of the receptors is a woman in her twenties or thirties with Graves' ophthalmopathy.

The genes are TRBV6-1 and TRBJ1-1; 9 bases agree with TRBD1. V shed 6 bases and J 0 bases; nucleotides not matched to a gene: 8. The germline V gene has CDR1 MNHNS and CDR2 SASEGT. The CDR3 loop spans 16 amino acids. CDR3 DNA: TGTGCCAGCAGGCTGGGACAGGGTTGGGTGAACACTGAAGCTTTCTTT. This codes for CASRLGQGWVNTEAFF.

This clonotype came up many times. The chain carries TRBV20-1 and TRBJ2-5; 7 positions agree with TRBD1. V was pared by 4 bases and J by 2 bases, with 13 bases of the junction left unmatched. CDR3 length equals 16 residues. CDR1 is DFQATT and CDR2 is SNEGSKA in the germline V gene (reference sequence). CDR3 sequence: CSANGAQDRVQETQYF. The CDR3 nucleotides read TGCAGTGCTAACGGGGCCCAAGACAGGGTACAAGAGACCCAGTACTTC.

This clonotype was seen more than once but under ten times. V is TRBV6-1 and J is TRBJ1-2, with 9 positions matching TRBD1. Germline V gives CDR1 MNHNS, CDR2 SASEGT. V lost 6 bases, J lost 8 bases, and 10 bases stayed unmatched. The CDR3 sequence is 14 residues long. The CDR3, as DNA: TGTGCCAGCAGCCGCGCCAGGACAGGGGAGGGCTACACCTTC. This gives the protein CASSRARTGEGYTF.

This clonotype was picked up many times. The V gene is TRBV9, the J gene TRBJ2-2; no definite D call. This CDR3 contains 14 residues. Trimming took 3 bases from V and 5 from J, leaving 11 bases between them. Germline CDR1 SGDLS, CDR2 YYNGEE. This chain's CDR3 is CASSEDVYTGELFF. The DNA of the CDR3 is TGTGCCAGCAGCGAGGACGTTTATACCGGGGAGCTGTTTTTT.

This clonotype was seen repeatedly, ten times or more. The chain is built from TRBV20-1 and TRBJ2-2, with D possibly TRBD1 on 6 matching bases. Trimming took off 5 bases at V and 5 bases at J, with 9 bases between the two ends. The CDR3 contains 12 residues. CDR1 and CDR2 from the germline V gene are DFQATT and SNEGSKA (reference sequence). The CDR3 DNA sequence: TGCAGTGCTCAGAGGGGGACCGGGGAGCTGTTTTTT. Protein: CSAQRGTGELFF.